This entry lists 21 T cell receptor beta chains sequenced from one sample in a study of blood T cell repertoires in COVID-19. Assay used: immunoSEQ multiplex PCR; TCRdb lists only in-frame clones, some missing. The repertoire holds hundreds of thousands of clones, with 89% as singletons. The sequenced material came from PBMCs or T cells enriched from blood (not recorded which). Receptor source: a woman aged 35 to 49 who had recovered from COVID-19.

The J gene is TRBJ1-4, the V gene TRBV21-1; the table names TRBD1, a call not compared with the DNA. TRBV21-1 is annotated as a pseudogene. The CDR3 totals 17 residues. CDR3 DNA: TGTGCCAGCAGCAAAGCGCTTTTATGCAGGGGGGACGAAAAACTGTTTTTT. Protein product: CASSKALLCRGDEKLFF.

The V gene is TRBV7-2, the J gene TRBJ2-7; D is perhaps TRBD1 (5 bases). This CDR3 has 15 amino acids. Trimming cost V 2 bases and J 5 bases, with 16 bases left between them. Germline V CDR1 and CDR2: SGHTA, FQGNSA. The chain's CDR3 is CASSLLGRTRDEQYF. CDR3 DNA sequence: TGTGCCAGCAGCTTATTGGGCAGGACACGGGACGAGCAGTACTTC.

The chain recombines TRBV9 with TRBJ2-2; 12 positions match TRBD2. CDR1 and CDR2 (germline): SGDLS, YYNGEE. V dropped 4 bases and J dropped 4; count of bases not matched to a gene: 5. The CDR3 has 16 residues. Written as DNA, the CDR3 is TGTGCCAGCAGCTCTCCTAGCGGGGGGGTCACCGGGGAGCTGTTTTTT. It specifies CASSSPSGGVTGELFF.

The rearrangement uses TRBV5-8 and TRBJ1-6; D is unclear. Trimming removed 2 bases at V and 6 bases at J, with 6 bases between. The CDR3 extends over 13 amino acids. Germline values: CDR1 SGHTS, CDR2 YDEGEE. The CDR3 loop reads CASSFRGNSPLHF. In DNA, the CDR3 is TGTGCCAGCAGCTTCCGCGGTAATTCACCCCTCCACTTT.

The rearrangement uses TRBV7-3 and TRBJ2-3, with D unclear. The CDR3 sequence is 10 residues long. Trimming stripped 8 bases from V and 2 bases from J, with 2 bases between. Germline V CDR1 and CDR2: SGHTA, FQGTGA. CDR3 nucleotide sequence: TGTGCCAGCCACACAGATACGCAGTATTTT. Protein: CASHTDTQYF.

This sequence joins TRBV11-3 and TRBJ2-1; 8 positions agree with TRBD1. V was clipped by 1 base and J by 15 bases; unmatched bases: 5. The length of the CDR3 is 12 residues. CDR1 is SGHNT, CDR2 YENEEA, per germline. CDR3 sequence reads: CASSLGTGFGFF. In DNA form, the CDR3 reads TGTGCCAGCAGCTTAGGGACAGGGTTCGGGTTCTTC.

This chain joins TRBV13 and TRBJ1-4, with D maybe TRBD1 (5 bases). V was clipped by 6 bases and J by 10 bases, with 18 bases between them. The CDR3 is 14 residues long. CDR1 PRHDT and CDR2 FYEKMQ come from the germline V gene (reference sequence). The CDR3 sequence is CASRSAGDWGKLFF. The CDR3 DNA follows: TGTGCCAGCAGGTCTGCGGGGGACTGGGGAAAACTGTTTTTT. Full variable domain (missing parts from reference TRBV13 and TRBJ1-4): AAGVIQSPRHLIKEKRETATLKCYPIPRHDTVYWYQQGPGQDPQFLISFYEKMQSDKGSIPDRFSAQQFSDYHSELNMSSLELGDSALYFCASRSAGDWGKLFFGSGTQLSVL.

This chain uses TRBV18 with TRBJ1-1; D may be TRBD1 (6 bases). V lost 4 bases and J lost 1, with 7 bases in between. The CDR3 is 13 amino acids. Germline values: CDR1 KGHSH, CDR2 LQKENI. CDR3 in amino acids: CASSQGQNTEAFF. As DNA, the CDR3 is TGTGCCAGCTCACAGGGACAGAACACTGAAGCTTTCTTT.

The J gene is TRBJ1-1, the V gene TRBV9; 7 bases fit TRBD1. CDR3 length: 15 residues. Germline assignment: CDR1 SGDLS and CDR2 YYNGEE. V shed 0 bases and J 10 bases; nucleotides not matched to a gene: 12. The CDR3 loop is CASSVGGTVPQRAFF. In DNA form, the CDR3 reads TGTGCCAGCAGCGTAGGAGGGACAGTGCCTCAGCGAGCTTTCTTT.

The chain has TRBV6-7 and TRBJ2-7; 7 nucleotides align to TRBD1. TRBV6-7 is an ORF for which the function is uncertain. This CDR3 region has 17 residues. V lost 8 bases to trimming and J lost 1 base; unmatched junction nucleotides: 17. This CDR3 reads CASCPKNRGEGSYEQYF. Written as DNA, the CDR3 is TGTGCCAGCTGTCCTAAAAACAGGGGCGAGGGGTCCTACGAGCAGTACTTC.

This chain uses TRBV19 with TRBJ1-6, with D possibly matching TRBD1 (5 bases). CDR1 LNHDA and CDR2 SQIVND come from the germline V gene (reference sequence). The germline V and J ends were trimmed by 8 bases and 0 bases, with 14 bases remaining between them. The CDR3 sequence is 16 residues long. The CDR3 sequence: CASSTARSSYNSPLHF. The CDR3 DNA sequence: TGTGCCAGTTCGACAGCCCGGAGCTCCTATAATTCACCCCTCCACTTT.

V and J are TRBV27 and TRBJ1-1, with TRBD1 as a possible D gene (5 bases). This CDR3 has 13 amino acids. V lost 4 bases and J lost 4, with 10 bases in between. The germline V gene encodes CDR1 MNHEY and CDR2 SMNVEV (reference sequence). This CDR3 reads CASSWGGTTEAFF. CDR3 sequence (DNA): TGTGCCAGCAGTTGGGGGGGGACCACTGAAGCTTTCTTT.

The J gene is TRBJ2-3, the V gene TRBV27; D not resolved. Germline CDR1 and CDR2: MNHEY and SMNVEV (reference sequence). V was cut by 7 bases and J by 1 base, with 12 bases left in between. The CDR3 covers 14 residues. CDR3 coding DNA: TGTGCCAGCACCGACACCTTTCGCACAGATACGCAGTATTTT. It is translated as CASTDTFRTDTQYF.

The gene calls are TRBV9 and TRBJ2-2; 10 bases fit TRBD2. V trimming: 0 bases; J trimming: 6 bases; junction bases outside the gene matches: 2. CDR1 and CDR2 from the germline V gene are SGDLS and YYNGEE. This CDR3 has 15 amino acids. CDR3 residues: CASSVVSGGPGELFF. CDR3 bases: TGTGCCAGCAGCGTAGTTAGCGGGGGGCCCGGGGAGCTGTTTTTT.

The chain carries TRBV18 and TRBJ1-4; D not resolved. The CDR3 runs 14 residues. V lost 2 bases, J lost 4 bases, and 8 bases lay in between. Germline-derived CDR1 and CDR2 are KGHSH and LQKENI. This CDR3 is CASSPSGVNEKLFF. The CDR3 DNA reads as TGTGCCAGCTCACCAAGCGGGGTTAATGAAAAACTGTTTTTT.

This chain links TRBV2 with TRBJ2-7, with 11 bases fitting TRBD2. Trimming removed 4 bases from V and 2 bases from J; junction bases left unmatched: 7. The CDR3 has 16 amino acids. From germline, CDR1 is SNHLY and CDR2 FYNNEI. The DNA of the CDR3 is TGTGCCAGCAGTGCTACTAGCGGGGGAGGCGCCTACGAGCAGTACTTC. Translated: CASSATSGGGAYEQYF.

The J gene is TRBJ2-2, the V gene TRBV2; TRBD2 agrees at 9 bases. The CDR3 sequence is 17 residues long. V trimming: 0 bases; J trimming: 1 base; junction bases outside the gene matches: 3. The germline V gene encodes CDR1 SNHLY and CDR2 FYNNEI. CDR3 sequence reads: CASSEARTSENTGELFF. The CDR3 DNA reads as TGTGCCAGCAGTGAAGCGCGGACTAGCGAGAACACCGGGGAGCTGTTTTTT.

The rearrangement uses TRBV7-9 and TRBJ2-7; 7 bases match TRBD1. The CDR3 is 13 amino acids. The germline gives CDR1 SEHNR, CDR2 FQNEAQ (reference sequence). V lost 6 bases, J lost 2 bases, and 4 bases stayed unmatched. The CDR3 nucleotides are TGTGCCAGCAGACAGGGGACCACCTACGAGCAGTACTTC. This codes for CASRQGTTYEQYF.

The table lists this clone with a count of one. V and J are TRBV12-3 or TRBV12-4 and TRBJ2-2, with unresolved D. V lost 10 bases to trimming and J lost 3 bases, with 9 bases between them. The CDR3 covers 12 residues. CDR3 nucleotides: TGTGCCACCTTAGAAGACACCGGGGAGCTGTTTTTT. This sequence encodes CATLEDTGELFF.

This chain uses TRBV28 with TRBJ1-6; no clear D gene. Germline V gene lookup returns CDR1 MDHEN and CDR2 SYDVKM. The V gene lost 3 bases and the J gene lost 9 bases, with 15 bases spanning the gap. The CDR3 contains 15 residues. The CDR3 DNA is TGTGCCAGCAGTTTTAGCCCGACCGGGGTTTCACCCCTCCACTTT. It encodes CASSFSPTGVSPLHF.

V and J are TRBV20-1 and TRBJ1-2, with no clear D. Germline V gene data show CDR1 as DFQATT and CDR2 as SNEGSKA (reference sequence). The CDR3 covers 11 residues. V lost 7 bases to trimming and J lost 8 bases, with 14 bases between them. The CDR3 loop reads CSGIAVYGYTF. DNA of the CDR3: TGCAGTGGAATTGCAGTATACGGCTACACCTTC.